The 28 T cell receptor beta chains reported below all come from one sample, sequenced in a study of metastatic and nonmetastatic thyroid tumors. With MiXCR, TCRdb reprocessed the PCR reads. The sample has 20,000 to 30,000 clones, 13% seen once. There were no patients who had received any treatment before thyroid surgery. The sequenced sample consisted of blood. The source is a female donor with papillary thyroid cancer or a benign thyroid nodule (not recorded which). Some clones in this sample may be carry-over from other donors' samples.

This clone was counted at least ten times. V usage is TRBV5-1 and J usage is TRBJ2-3; 8 bases agree with TRBD1. Germline assignment: CDR1 SGHRS and CDR2 YFSETQ. The CDR3 has 15 amino acids. The trim removed 3 bases at V and 8 bases at J, leaving 11 bases unmatched. The CDR3 region is CASSYGQGPGATQYF. The CDR3 DNA reads as TGCGCCAGCAGCTATGGACAGGGACCAGGCGCTACGCAGTATTTT.

The chain combines TRBV5-6 with TRBJ2-5; 11 bases are shared with TRBD2. The CDR3 contains 17 residues. Germline V gene sequence: CDR1 SGHDT, CDR2 YYEEEE. V lost 4 bases, J lost 4 bases, and 12 bases stayed unmatched. Written as DNA, the CDR3 is TGTGCCAGCAGCCCCAACCCGGGACTAGCGGCTATAGAGACCCAGTACTTC. The encoded protein is CASSPNPGLAAIETQYF. The full variable domain, with the rest looked up from reference TRBV5-6 and TRBJ2-5, is DAGVTQSPTHLIKTRGQQVTLRCSPKSGHDTVSWYQQALGQGPQFIFQYYEEEERQRGNFPDRFSGHQFPNYSSELNVNALLLGDSALYLCASSPNPGLAAIETQYFGPGTRLLVL.

This clone was observed a single time. V and J are TRBV7-7 and TRBJ2-7, with 14 bases fitting TRBD2. CDR3 length equals 14 residues. Germline V gene sequence: CDR1 SSHAT, CDR2 FNYEAQ (reference sequence). The CDR3 coding sequence is TGTGCTAGCGGCCCGACTAGCGGGAGGGGCGAGCAGTACTTC. This encodes CASGPTSGRGEQYF.

This clone appeared a single time. The chain links TRBV4-1 to TRBJ1-6, with D perhaps TRBD1 (5 bases). Germline CDR1 reads MGHRA; CDR2 reads YSYEKL. V shed 1 base and J shed 7 bases, with 14 bases lying between them. The CDR3 loop spans 16 amino acids. The CDR3 region has the DNA TGCGCCAGCAGCCAAGCAGGGAAGGGCAAAAATTCACCCCTCCACTTT. Its translation is CASSQAGKGKNSPLHF.

There are many counts of this clone. V and J are TRBV2 and TRBJ1-3, with D hard to call. V was pared by 4 bases and J by 0 bases, with 7 bases between. This CDR3 comprises 14 residues. Per germline, CDR1 SNHLY and CDR2 FYNNEI. The CDR3: CASSGYPSGNTIYF. In nucleotides, the CDR3 is TGTGCCAGCAGTGGTTACCCCTCTGGAAACACCATATATTTT.

This clone was seen repeatedly, ten times or more. The J gene is TRBJ2-1, the V gene TRBV7-9; D is possibly TRBD1 or TRBD2 (5 bases each). V lost 7 bases to trimming and J lost 8 bases, with 15 bases between them. The CDR3 length is 13 residues. The germline gives CDR1 SEHNR, CDR2 FQNEAQ (reference sequence). CDR3 residues: CASNPGLADEQFF. CDR3 coding DNA: TGTGCCAGCAACCCGGGGCTAGCTGATGAGCAGTTCTTC.

In this sample, this clone turned up many times. The chain is built from TRBV11-2 and TRBJ2-7; 7 bases fit TRBD1. The V gene end was trimmed by 6 bases and the J gene end by 1 base; junction bases not matched to a gene: 6. The CDR3 is 14 amino acids. The V gene's germline CDR1 is SGHAT and CDR2 FQNNGV. The CDR3 DNA sequence: TGTGCCAGCAGGTATAACAGGGGTTCCTACGAGCAGTACTTC. It codes for CASRYNRGSYEQYF.

In this sample, this clone turned up many times. The rearrangement uses TRBV9 and TRBJ2-1; no reliable D call. Germline assignment: CDR1 SGDLS and CDR2 YYNGEE. The germline V and J ends were trimmed by 0 bases and 4 bases, with 2 bases remaining between them. The CDR3 loop spans 12 amino acids. The CDR3 loop is CASSVGYNEQFF. DNA of the CDR3: TGTGCCAGCAGCGTAGGTTACAATGAGCAGTTCTTC.

J is TRBJ2-7 and V is TRBV30, with D perhaps TRBD1 or TRBD2 (5 bases each). The germline V gene encodes CDR1 GTSNPN and CDR2 SVGIG (reference sequence). Trimming stripped 6 bases from V and 1 base from J, with 13 bases between. There are 13 residues in the CDR3. CDR3 DNA sequence: TGTGCCTGTCTCAGGGACGGGTCCTACGAGCAGTACTTC. Amino acids: CACLRDGSYEQYF. The entire variable domain, with the rest obtained from reference TRBV30 and TRBJ2-7, is as follows: SQTIHQWPATLVQPVGSPLSLECTVEGTSNPNLYWYRQAAGRGLQLLFYSVGIGQISSEVPQNLSASRPQDRQFILSSKKLLLSDSGFYLCACLRDGSYEQYFGPGTRLTVT.

This clone was recorded many times. J is TRBJ2-7 and V is TRBV20-1; a weak D match, TRBD2 (5 bases). V lost 2 bases and J lost 0, with 14 bases in between. There are 15 residues in the CDR3. The germline V gene encodes CDR1 DFQATT and CDR2 SNEGSKA (reference sequence). The CDR3 region is CSARSPFGDSYEQYF. The CDR3 DNA reads as TGCAGTGCTAGAAGCCCCTTCGGGGACTCCTACGAGCAGTACTTC.

This clone was observed at least ten times. At one end the junction does not follow the germline gene, possibly because of a read error. V gene TRBV5-6 combines with J gene TRBJ2-7; TRBD2 matches at 11 bases. CDR3 length equals 17 residues. Per germline, CDR1 SGHDT and CDR2 YYEEEE. Written as DNA, the CDR3 is TGTGTCAGCAGCTCTCTTCTAGCGGGAGGCGGATTGGACGAGCAGTACTTC. The encoded protein is CVSSSLLAGGGLDEQYF.

This clone was detected only a few times. V usage is TRBV5-4 and J usage is TRBJ2-5, with TRBD2 as a possible D gene (5 bases). The length of the CDR3 is 15 residues. The germline V gene has CDR1 SGHNT and CDR2 YYREEE (reference sequence). The V end was cut by 6 bases, the J end by 0 bases, with 15 bases between. CDR3 sequence reads: CASNRGSAHQETQYF. The CDR3 coding sequence is TGTGCCAGCAACCGGGGTAGCGCCCACCAAGAGACCCAGTACTTC.

This clone was counted at least ten times. The chain couples TRBV28 to TRBJ2-7; 8 positions agree with TRBD1. The CDR3 sequence is 17 residues long. CDR1 and CDR2 from the germline V gene are MDHEN and SYDVKM. The J segment lost 5 bases and the V segment lost 2 bases, leaving 14 bases of the junction unmatched. The CDR3 nucleotides read TGTGCCAGCAGTTTAACTAGTCCAGGACAGGGTGGGGACGAGCAGTACTTC. Encoded protein: CASSLTSPGQGGDEQYF.

This clone was recorded at least ten times. The rearrangement links TRBV11-1 to TRBJ1-2; D remains unclear. Trimming removed 0 bases at V and 3 bases at J, with 8 bases between. The CDR3 is 14 residues long. Germline CDR1 SGHAT, CDR2 FQDESV (reference sequence). Written as DNA, the CDR3 is TGTGCCAGCAGCTTAGCGGGCGCGGACTATGGCTACACCTTC. Its translation is CASSLAGADYGYTF.

With respect to this clone: This may be a read error: a much more frequent sequence differs by one nucleotide. The chain recombines TRBV5-4 with TRBJ1-1; the D is unclear. Germline loops: CDR1 SGHNT, CDR2 YYREEE (reference sequence). The CDR3 runs 16 residues. V lost 4 bases and J lost 5, with 21 bases in between. In nucleotides, the CDR3 is TGTGCCAGCAGCCGCCCCCCCGGATGGATAGGGACTGAAGCTTTCTTT. Amino acids: CASSRPPGWIGTEAFF.

Ten or more counts support this clone. The chain carries TRBV27 and TRBJ2-1, with 7 bases matching TRBD1. This CDR3 is built from 15 residues. Germline V gene lookup returns CDR1 MNHEY and CDR2 SMNVEV (reference sequence). The ends lost 6 bases at V and 6 bases at J; junction bases unmatched: 11. CDR3 DNA: TGTGCCAGCAGCTATCAAGGACAGGCCTCCAATGAGCAGTTCTTC. Its protein is CASSYQGQASNEQFF.

In this sample, this clone turned up many times. This chain uses TRBV28 with TRBJ1-2, with 8 nucleotides matching TRBD1. The length of the CDR3 is 17 residues. The trim removed 3 bases at V and 4 bases at J, leaving 13 bases unmatched. CDR1 is MDHEN and CDR2 is SYDVKM in the germline V gene. The CDR3 loop reads CASSFLFRDRRSYGYTF. DNA of the CDR3: TGTGCCAGCAGTTTCCTATTCCGGGACAGGAGATCCTATGGCTACACCTTC.

V usage is TRBV10-3 and J usage is TRBJ2-7, with 9 bases lining up with TRBD2. The CDR3 totals 15 residues. The trim removed 4 bases at V and 6 bases at J, leaving 10 bases unmatched. Germline V gene sequence: CDR1 ENHRY, CDR2 SYGVKD. CDR3 DNA sequence: TGTGCCATCAGTGGACGGCGGGAGGGCCCAGTCGAGCAGTACTTC. It codes for CAISGRREGPVEQYF.

In this sample, this clone turned up many times. V and J are TRBV9 and TRBJ2-1, with TRBD2 matching 9 bases. CDR1 SGDLS and CDR2 YYNGEE come from the germline V gene. Germline trimming cut 0 bases from V and 5 bases from J; bases unmatched to any gene: 3. This CDR3 is 15 amino acids long. Here the CDR3 DNA reads TGTGCCAGCAGCGTAGGGCTAGCGGGGAACAATGAGCAGTTCTTC. Translating it yields CASSVGLAGNNEQFF.

This clone came up many times. The chain links TRBV19 to TRBJ2-5; 7 nucleotides agree with TRBD1. Germline V gene lookup returns CDR1 LNHDA and CDR2 SQIVND (reference sequence). The CDR3 extends over 16 amino acids. Trimming cost V 4 bases and J 5 bases; bases outside gene matches: 13. The CDR3 loop reads CASSTTGTALPETQYF. CDR3 bases: TGTGCCAGTAGTACCACCGGGACAGCCCTTCCGGAGACCCAGTACTTC.

This rearrangement joins TRBV4-2 to TRBJ2-7; TRBD2 agrees at 8 bases. Germline CDR1 reads LGHNA; CDR2 reads YNFKEQ. The V and J ends lost 0 bases and 2 bases, in that order; junction bases with no gene match: 6. There are 16 residues in the CDR3. CDR3 protein: CASSQESGSLTYEQYF. The CDR3 coding sequence is TGTGCCAGCAGCCAAGAGAGCGGGAGTTTAACCTACGAGCAGTACTTC.

This clone was observed at least ten times. The chain links TRBV27 to TRBJ2-1; 10 bases map to TRBD2. This CDR3 contains 18 residues. After removal of 5 bases from V and 11 bases from J, the junction contained 21 bases not matched to a gene. Germline V gene sequence: CDR1 MNHEY, CDR2 SMNVEV (reference sequence). The CDR3 region has the DNA TGTGCCAGCAGTACACAATACCCTAGAGCGGGAGGGCCCCATAAGCAGTTCTTC. This translates into CASSTQYPRAGGPHKQFF.

The CDR3 sequence: CASSLVAGGSEQYF. The CDR3 nucleotides are TGTGCCAGCAGCTTAGTGGCAGGGGGCTCGGAGCAGTACTTC. V is TRBV7-2 and J is TRBJ2-7; 8 bases map to TRBD1. The CDR3 totals 14 residues. V lost 1 base, J lost 7 bases, and 6 bases stayed unmatched. Germline V gene sequence: CDR1 SGHTA, CDR2 FQGNSA.

The genes are TRBV2 and TRBJ2-3, with 7 bases fitting TRBD2. Per the germline V gene, CDR1 is SNHLY and CDR2 is FYNNEI. V lost 10 bases to trimming and J lost 4 bases; unmatched junction nucleotides: 11. The CDR3 spans 14 residues. In DNA, the CDR3 is TGTGCCATCATGGCAGCGGCGGGAGCAGATACGCAGTATTTT. This gives the protein CAIMAAAGADTQYF.

The chain is built from TRBV6-2 or TRBV6-3 and TRBJ2-7, with D possibly being TRBD1 or TRBD2 (5 bases each). V lost 5 bases, J lost 6 bases, and 14 bases lay in between. The germline gives CDR1 MNHEY, CDR2 SVGEGT. CDR3 size: 13 residues. For the CDR3, the DNA is TGTGCCAGCAGTCGGACAAGTCGGGGCGAGCAGTACTTC. It codes for CASSRTSRGEQYF.

There are many counts of this clone. The chain has TRBV6-5 and TRBJ2-1, with D possibly matching TRBD2 (5 bases). The germline gives CDR1 MNHEY, CDR2 SVGAGI. The CDR3 has 18 amino acids. V was trimmed by 2 bases and J by 0 bases, leaving 17 bases between them. The CDR3 DNA reads as TGTGCCAGCAGTTACAGGCTAGCTACCCCACCCTCCTACAATGAGCAGTTCTTC. Encoded protein: CASSYRLATPPSYNEQFF.

This clone has only a few counts. V usage is TRBV19 and J usage is TRBJ1-6, with D tentatively TRBD1 (5 bases). Germline CDR1 and CDR2: LNHDA and SQIVND (reference sequence). The length of the CDR3 is 14 residues. V was trimmed by 9 bases and J by 2 bases, leaving 11 bases between them. CDR3 sequence reads: CASSRDPYNSPLHF. DNA of the CDR3: TGTGCCAGCTCCCGGGACCCCTATAATTCACCCCTCCACTTT. The variable domain in full, with the rest retrieved from reference TRBV19 and TRBJ1-6, is DGGITQSPKYLFRKEGQNVTLSCEQNLNHDAMYWYRQDPGQGLRLIYYSQIVNDFQKGDIAEGYSVSREKKESFPLTVTSAQKNPTAFYLCASSRDPYNSPLHFGNGTRLTVT.

The chain carries TRBV6-5 and TRBJ2-7, with 11 bases fitting TRBD2. J lost 3 bases, V lost 1 base, and 8 bases had no gene match. Germline V gives CDR1 MNHEY, CDR2 SVGAGI. The CDR3 totals 17 residues. The CDR3: CASSYLGGLAGGYEQYF. The CDR3 DNA follows: TGTGCCAGCAGTTACTTGGGGGGCCTAGCGGGAGGCTACGAGCAGTACTTC.